These 4 T cell receptor beta chains were sequenced from one sample in a study of PD-1 blockade in classical Hodgkin lymphoma. The protocol was immunoSEQ multiplex PCR, while the TCRdb copy is restricted to in-frame clones and leaves out a portion. This sample has 45,000 to 65,000 clones, with roughly 73% found just once. Relapse after autologous stem cell transplantation occurred in every patient, and brentuximab vedotin exposure varied. Here the sequenced sample was peripheral blood mononuclear cells (PBMCs), taken before the second cycle of nivolumab. The origin of the receptors is a human donor with classical Hodgkin lymphoma.

This chain uses TRBV2 with TRBJ1-1, with D perhaps TRBD1 (5 bases). The V end was cut by 7 bases, the J end by 0 bases, with 15 bases between. The germline CDR1 and CDR2 sequences are SNHLY and FYNNEI. The CDR3 extends over 15 amino acids. CDR3 amino acids: CASNPQGPLNTEAFF. In DNA, the CDR3 is TGTGCCAGCAACCCCCAGGGACCTTTGAACACTGAAGCTTTCTTT.

DNA for the CDR3: TGTGCCAGCAGCTTAACTAGCACAGATACGCAGTATTTT. Translated, it gives CASSLTSTDTQYF. The rearrangement joins TRBV13 to TRBJ2-3, with unresolved D. Deletions cut 2 bases from V and 0 bases from J, with 3 bases between. The CDR3 runs to 13 residues. The V gene's germline CDR1 is PRHDT and CDR2 FYEKMQ (reference sequence).

The V and J genes are TRBV15 and TRBJ2-7, with TRBD1 matching 10 bases. V lost 1 base and J lost 6; bases outside the gene matches: 3. The CDR3 consists of 14 residues. In germline, CDR1 is LNHNV, CDR2 YYDKDF (reference sequence). The CDR3 protein is CATSRATGGREQYF. The CDR3, as DNA: TGTGCCACCAGCAGAGCGACAGGGGGCCGCGAGCAGTACTTC. Looking up the rest from reference TRBV15 and TRBJ2-7 gives the full variable domain: DAMVIQNPRYQVTQFGKPVTLSCSQTLNHNVMYWYQQKSSQAPKLLFHYYDKDFNNEADTPDNFQSRRPNTSFCFLDIRSPGLGDTAMYLCATSRATGGREQYFGPGTRLTVT.

The chain employs TRBV11-2 and TRBJ1-2; no reliable D call. With 2 bases removed from V and 8 bases from J, the gap between germline ends came to 12 bases. Per germline, CDR1 SGHAT and CDR2 FQNNGV. The length of the CDR3 is 13 residues. The CDR3: CASSLRPLEGYTF. CDR3 DNA sequence: TGTGCCAGCAGCTTACGTCCCTTGGAAGGCTACACCTTC.